This note documents a single TCR beta chain sequence. This clone is a singleton in its sample. The antigen it binds to is not known. No much larger clone is present one base from it, and per-base qualities are unavailable. Spanning cysteine to phenylalanine, the CDR3 consists of 17 amino acids. Here the CDR3 DNA is all that survives: 51 bases in frame from base 1. Trimming takes 3 bases from V and 0 bases from J, and the germline ends sit 18 bases apart. CDR1 and CDR2 are read off the germline V gene (reference sequence) as LNHNV and YYDKDF. This record comes from a study of shared clonotypes between healthy human individuals (dated by TCRdb to 2018 to 2020). For the study in its entirety: A couple of women and three men aged 18 to 49 years were included in the cohort. To increase sequencing depth and limit assay-specific biases, TCR repertoire library preparation and sequencing were carried out by different laboratories using diverse techniques. To estimate repertoire size and how much clonotypes are shared between individuals, the study performed deep sequencing of blood TCR repertoires from roughly five healthy adults. Per donor, three plates each were used for CD4 naive and CD4 memory, two for CD8 naive, and one for CD8 memory. Each donor's leukapheresis produced roughly between about 0.8 and 8.9 billion PBMCs. Results and caveats for the whole study, not just this receptor: Pairwise subsampling led to the expectation that sequencing depth would affect the degree of clonotype sharing among donors. Compared with non-shared clonotypes, the clonotypes found in all four sorted-subset donors had higher generation probabilities. Even with the large sequencing depth, rarefaction of the sorted-subset datasets indicated that sequencing was incomplete. When several donors were compared, the shared fraction of clonotypes was about 5.4% for naive CD4, around 4% for naive CD8, 2.3% for memory CD4, and 0.4% for memory CD8. Sampling was limited to blood, and TCR repertoires in tissue likely differ from TCR repertoires in blood. Naive subsets generally had larger estimated clonotype richness than memory subsets. Because the study included a small number of donors, the genetic and exposure-history diversity represented was limited.

The donors were healthy, HIV-negative adults with no recently reported acute infections or vaccinations. Every donor was a Caucasian adult living in Nashville, Tennessee, USA. CD4+ T cells were enriched by magnetic negative selection, after which naive cells were positively selected on CD45RA and the negative fraction was taken as the memory subset. Blood was obtained by leukapheresis, after which PBMCs were separated by Ficoll-Histopaque density gradient centrifugation and cryopreserved in liquid nitrogen vapor phase. Purity and quantity of every magnetically sorted T cell population were checked by analytical flow cytometry. From each sorted fraction, genomic DNA was isolated and quantified by UV absorbance on a Nanodrop 2000c. TCR CDR3 regions were amplified from genomic DNA by multiplex PCR using the deep immunoSEQ assay. Genomic DNA extracted from each cell subset was distributed evenly over all wells of several immunoSEQ 96-well plates, and each plate served as one replicate. For sorted subsets, approximately 190 ng of genomic DNA, equivalent to 25,000 to 35,000 T cell genomes, went into each replicate PCR. Purified libraries were quantified with a Qubit 3.0 fluorometer, sized on a Bioanalyzer 2100, and re-quantified with the KAPA Library Quantification kit. Every immunoSEQ 96-well plate was sequenced on a separate single-read 150-cycle Illumina NextSeq 550 flow cell. On the study's bioinformatics: Because only junctional sequences without quality scores were contained in the immunoSEQ output, filtering matching that applied to full-length reads could not be performed. To assign V/J genes and CDR3, sequences were annotated against IMGT germline references using PyIR, a Python wrapper for IgBLAST v1.9. Reads with weak V/J assignments (E-value above 1e-6), missing CDR3, stop codons, out-of-frame junctions, or ambiguous translated residues were removed. V3J clonotypes were defined by identical inferred V gene, J gene, and CDR3 amino acid sequence. The percentage overlap between two repertoires was calculated by dividing the number of shared unique clonotypes by the size of the smaller repertoire. Three approaches were used to assess repertoire richness: RTK rarefaction, the Chao1 estimator, and Recon v2.1 estimates of unobserved clonotypes. Generation probabilities were computed with OLGA for all TCRbeta clonotypes obtained by the gDNA method from four donors. TCRdb took over this immuneACCESS table, retaining in-frame rearrangements with V and J assigned. Such tables are incomplete; in checked studies, under half of the missing clones stem from an unresolved V gene, and the remainder is unexplained. V and J calls and clone size are copied from that table; D and trimming were computed from the DNA. Recorded for this sample are 2 million to 3 million clones; roughly 93% of them occurred a single time. The top ten hold about 0.34% of the sample.

The TCR was taken from a young man in good health. Some clones in this sample may be carry-over from other donors' samples. The chain is encoded by TRBV15 joined to TRBJ2-7; too little of a D gene remains to name it. The specimen was naive CD4+ T cells from PBMCs. The sample's cell subset or site, from its label and the paper: CD45RA+ positively selected. The nucleotides read TGTGCCACCAGCAGTACTTGGGCCCCACCTCACTCCTACGAGCAGTACTTC. Its protein product is CATSSTWAPPHSYEQYF.